This T cell receptor beta chain stems from a study of beta chain features in type 1 diabetes. The CDR3 is 14 residues long. Trimming took 0 bases from V and 7 from J, leaving 10 bases between them. Germline-derived CDR1 and CDR2 are LNHNV and YYDKDF (reference sequence). Every isolated RNA sample was fully reverse transcribed, so sequencing captured expressed TCRB transcripts. Libraries were prepared by immunoSEQ multiplex PCR; TCRdb keeps only in-frame clonotypes and omits some of them. The repertoire holds 220,000 or so clones, with about 71% as singletons. The sequencing sample was made of naive CD4+ T cells from blood. The V call is TRBV15, the J call TRBJ1-5; D is unclear. This TCR came from a young man in good health. The CDR3 loop is CATSRDDQRQPQHF. The CDR3 coding sequence is TGTGCCACCAGCAGAGATGACCAACGGCAGCCCCAGCATTTT.